This TCR beta chain was captured by sequencing in a study of monozygotic twins with inflammatory bowel disease. Overall study findings and caveats: Healthy twins showed more clonotype sharing with others than IBD patients, especially patients with disease activity.

In regard to this clonotype: Its antigen is undetermined.

Each TCR library consumed 3,500 to 4,500 ng of total RNA. TCRdb reanalyzed the 5' RACE reads and collapses them to one entry per CDR3 protein, without DNA. The sample yields roughly 320,000 distinct CDR3 sequences, of which the top ten take up 5.6%. The CDR3 loop spans 14 amino acids. Germline V gives CDR1 MNHEY, CDR2 SVGEGT. The chain is built from TRBV6-2 or TRBV6-3 and TRBJ2-1. This TCR derives from a human donor with ulcerative colitis or Crohn's disease, or a healthy co-twin of an affected twin (not recorded which). The sample taken for sequencing was blood. Here the CDR3 reads CASSNLPSTDEQFF.